The present T cell receptor (beta chain) was sequenced within a study of post-analysis software for immune sequencing data. Broader study findings: A significant reduction in normalized Chao1 diversity was observed in multiple sclerosis patients versus controls. Patients had higher frequencies than controls of about five TRBV segments, including TRBV5-6, TRBV5-1 and TRBV20-1.

This CDR3 comprises 15 residues. This clonotype was found a few times. What it recognizes is unknown. The germline gene is not matched at one end of the junction; a read error may be the cause. The library was made from cDNA and included unique molecular identifiers. About half a million cDNA molecules were recovered from an input of about 0.9 to 11 million T cells. TCRdb reanalysed the PCR reads using MiXCR and keeps one entry per CDR3 protein. Among 550,000 to 700,000 distinct CDR3 sequences, 44% were seen once, and the ten largest hold approximately 1.7%. This clonotype was sampled from a girl aged 10-17 years with multiple sclerosis. Sequencing was performed on blood. The V gene is TRBV12-3 or TRBV12-4, the J gene TRBJ1-1; no reliable D call. Here the CDR3 DNA reads TGTGCCAGCAGTTCCCCCCCCATATTGAACGCTGAAGCTTTCTTT. It encodes CASSSPPILNAEAFF.